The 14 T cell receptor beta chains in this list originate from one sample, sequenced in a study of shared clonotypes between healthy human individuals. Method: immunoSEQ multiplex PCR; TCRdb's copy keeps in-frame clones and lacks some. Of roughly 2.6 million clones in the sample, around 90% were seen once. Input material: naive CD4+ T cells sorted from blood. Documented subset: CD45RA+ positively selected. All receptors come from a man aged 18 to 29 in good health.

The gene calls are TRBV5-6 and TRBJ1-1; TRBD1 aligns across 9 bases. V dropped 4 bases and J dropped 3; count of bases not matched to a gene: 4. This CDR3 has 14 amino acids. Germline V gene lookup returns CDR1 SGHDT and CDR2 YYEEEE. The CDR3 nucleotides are TGTGCCAGCAGCGGCGGGACAGGGTACACTGAAGCTTTCTTT. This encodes CASSGGTGYTEAFF.

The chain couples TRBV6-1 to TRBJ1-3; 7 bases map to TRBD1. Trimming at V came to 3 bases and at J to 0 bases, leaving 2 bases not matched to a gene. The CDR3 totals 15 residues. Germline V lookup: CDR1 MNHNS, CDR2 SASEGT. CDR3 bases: TGTGCCAGCAGTGAGGGGGACAGCTCTGGAAACACCATATATTTT. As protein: CASSEGDSSGNTIYF.

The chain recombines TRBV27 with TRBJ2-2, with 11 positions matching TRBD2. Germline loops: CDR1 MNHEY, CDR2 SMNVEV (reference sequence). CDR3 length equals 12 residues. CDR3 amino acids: CASGRAIGELFF. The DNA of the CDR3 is TGTGCTAGCGGGAGGGCCATCGGGGAGCTGTTTTTT.

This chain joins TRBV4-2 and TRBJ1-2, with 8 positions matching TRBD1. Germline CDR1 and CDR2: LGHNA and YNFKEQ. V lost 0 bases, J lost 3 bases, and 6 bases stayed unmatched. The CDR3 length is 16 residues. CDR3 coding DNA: TGTGCCAGCAGCCAAGATGTTGGACAGGGACACTATGGCTACACCTTC. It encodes CASSQDVGQGHYGYTF.

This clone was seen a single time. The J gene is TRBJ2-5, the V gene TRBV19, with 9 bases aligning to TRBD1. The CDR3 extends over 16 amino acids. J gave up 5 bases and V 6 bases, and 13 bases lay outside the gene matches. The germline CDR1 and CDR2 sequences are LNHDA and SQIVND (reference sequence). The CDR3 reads CASSTTPGQGWETQYF. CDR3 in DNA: TGTGCCAGTAGCACCACCCCGGGACAGGGTTGGGAGACCCAGTACTTC.

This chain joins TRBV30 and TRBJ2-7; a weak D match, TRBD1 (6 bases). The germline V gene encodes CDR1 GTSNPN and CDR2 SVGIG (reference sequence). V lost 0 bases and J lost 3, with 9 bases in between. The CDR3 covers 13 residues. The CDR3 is CAWSVYRDYEQYF. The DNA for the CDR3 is TGTGCCTGGAGTGTGTACAGGGACTACGAGCAGTACTTC.

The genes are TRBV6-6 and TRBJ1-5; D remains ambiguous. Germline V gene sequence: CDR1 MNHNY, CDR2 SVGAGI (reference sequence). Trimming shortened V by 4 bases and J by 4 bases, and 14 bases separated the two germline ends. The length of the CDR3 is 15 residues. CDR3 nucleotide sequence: TGTGCCAGCAGTTCCACCGACAAGCGTAATCAGCCCCAGCATTTT. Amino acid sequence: CASSSTDKRNQPQHF.

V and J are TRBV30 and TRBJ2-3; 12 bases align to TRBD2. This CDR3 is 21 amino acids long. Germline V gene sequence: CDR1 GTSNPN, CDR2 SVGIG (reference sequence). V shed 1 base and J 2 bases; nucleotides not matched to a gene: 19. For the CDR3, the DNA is TGTGCCTGGAGTGGGTTCTGGGCTAGCGGGAGGGCCAAGAGGTCCACAGATACGCAGTATTTT. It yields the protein CAWSGFWASGRAKRSTDTQYF.

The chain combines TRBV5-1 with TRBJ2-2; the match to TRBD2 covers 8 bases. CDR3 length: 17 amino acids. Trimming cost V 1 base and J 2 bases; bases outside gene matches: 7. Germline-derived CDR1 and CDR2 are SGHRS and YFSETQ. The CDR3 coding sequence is TGCGCCAGCAGCTTGCAGTTACTAGCGGTTAACACCGGGGAGCTGTTTTTT. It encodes CASSLQLLAVNTGELFF.

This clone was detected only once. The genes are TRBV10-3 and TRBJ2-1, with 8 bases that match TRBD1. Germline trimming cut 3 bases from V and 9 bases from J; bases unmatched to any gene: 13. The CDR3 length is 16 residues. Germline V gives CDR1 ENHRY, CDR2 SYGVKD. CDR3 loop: CAISDDRGRSGGEQFF. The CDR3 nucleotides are TGTGCCATCAGTGATGACAGGGGCCGCTCCGGGGGTGAGCAGTTCTTC.

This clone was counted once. The CDR3 bases are TGTGCCAGCAGCCCGGCTCTTGTTTTTCATGAGCAGTTCTTC. Residues: CASSPALVFHEQFF. The chain recombines TRBV7-9 with TRBJ2-1; D unclear. The length of the CDR3 is 14 residues. V was cut by 5 bases and J by 8 bases, with 16 bases left in between. CDR1 SEHNR and CDR2 FQNEAQ come from the germline V gene (reference sequence). Filled out from reference TRBV7-9 and TRBJ2-1, the complete variable domain reads DTGVSQNPRHKITKRGQNVTFRCDPISEHNRLYWYRQTLGQGPEFLTYFQNEAQLEKSRLLSDRFSAERPKGSFSTLEIQRTEQGDSAMYLCASSPALVFHEQFFGPGTRLTVL.

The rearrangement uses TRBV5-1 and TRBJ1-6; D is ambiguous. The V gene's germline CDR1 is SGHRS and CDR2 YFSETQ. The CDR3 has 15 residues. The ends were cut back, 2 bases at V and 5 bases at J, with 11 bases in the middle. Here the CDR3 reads CASSFNQQNNSPLHF. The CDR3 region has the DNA TGCGCCAGCAGCTTTAATCAACAGAATAATTCACCCCTCCACTTT. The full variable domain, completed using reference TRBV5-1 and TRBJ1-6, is KAGVTQTPRYLIKTRGQQVTLSCSPISGHRSVSWYQQTPGQGLQFLFEYFSETQRNKGNFPGRFSGRQFSNSRSEMNVSTLELGDSALYLCASSFNQQNNSPLHFGNGTRLTVT.

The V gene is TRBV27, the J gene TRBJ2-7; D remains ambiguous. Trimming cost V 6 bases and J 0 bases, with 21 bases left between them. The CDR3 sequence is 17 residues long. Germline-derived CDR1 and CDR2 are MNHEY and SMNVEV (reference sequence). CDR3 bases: TGTGCCAGCAGAAAGAGGATCGACGGCGCAAGCTCCTACGAGCAGTACTTC. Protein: CASRKRIDGASSYEQYF.

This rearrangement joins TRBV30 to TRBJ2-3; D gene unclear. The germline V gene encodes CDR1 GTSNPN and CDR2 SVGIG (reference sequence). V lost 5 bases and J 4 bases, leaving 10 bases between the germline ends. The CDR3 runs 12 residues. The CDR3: CAWDIGSDTQYF. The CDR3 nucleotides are TGTGCCTGGGATATAGGTTCAGATACGCAGTATTTT. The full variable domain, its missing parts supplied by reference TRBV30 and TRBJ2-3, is SQTIHQWPATLVQPVGSPLSLECTVEGTSNPNLYWYRQAAGRGLQLLFYSVGIGQISSEVPQNLSASRPQDRQFILSSKKLLLSDSGFYLCAWDIGSDTQYFGPGTRLTVL.